This record covers a single T cell receptor beta chain. This sample stems from a study of blood T cell repertoires in COVID-19. The CDR3 is 16 residues long. Germline lookup yields CDR1 LNHDA and CDR2 SQIVND (reference sequence). Trimming removed 1 base at V and 0 bases at J, with 12 bases between. Per the study methods: Amplification from reference gene primers served as the basis for estimated nucleated cell counts. Measured with immunoSEQ multiplex PCR; TCRdb has only the in-frame clones, and not every one. The V and J calls and clone size were taken over from that table, and D and trimming were inferred from the DNA. The sample lists around 50,000 clones, about 79% occurring once.

Material: peripheral blood. J is TRBJ1-1 and V is TRBV19; tentative D call: TRBD1 (5 bases). The receptor's source is a human donor in a cohort sampled during active COVID-19. The DNA of the CDR3 is TGTGCCAGTAGTATAGGGGGCGGCAGTATGAACACTGAAGCTTTCTTT. Translation: CASSIGGGSMNTEAFF.